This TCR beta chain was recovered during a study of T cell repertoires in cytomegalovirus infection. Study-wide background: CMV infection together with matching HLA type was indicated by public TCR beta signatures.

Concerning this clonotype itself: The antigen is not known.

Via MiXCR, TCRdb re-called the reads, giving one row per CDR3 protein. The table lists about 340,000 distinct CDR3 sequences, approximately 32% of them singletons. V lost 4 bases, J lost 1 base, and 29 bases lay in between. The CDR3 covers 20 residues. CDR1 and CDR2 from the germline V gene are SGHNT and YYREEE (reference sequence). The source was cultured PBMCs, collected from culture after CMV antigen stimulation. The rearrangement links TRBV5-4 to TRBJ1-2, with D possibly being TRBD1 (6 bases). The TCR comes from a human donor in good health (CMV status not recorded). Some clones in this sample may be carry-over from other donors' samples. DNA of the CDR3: TGTGCCAGCAGCGATGGGGGGGGCAGGGGAAGTCCTCGGGTTAACTATGGCTACACCTTC. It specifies CASSDGGGRGSPRVNYGYTF.